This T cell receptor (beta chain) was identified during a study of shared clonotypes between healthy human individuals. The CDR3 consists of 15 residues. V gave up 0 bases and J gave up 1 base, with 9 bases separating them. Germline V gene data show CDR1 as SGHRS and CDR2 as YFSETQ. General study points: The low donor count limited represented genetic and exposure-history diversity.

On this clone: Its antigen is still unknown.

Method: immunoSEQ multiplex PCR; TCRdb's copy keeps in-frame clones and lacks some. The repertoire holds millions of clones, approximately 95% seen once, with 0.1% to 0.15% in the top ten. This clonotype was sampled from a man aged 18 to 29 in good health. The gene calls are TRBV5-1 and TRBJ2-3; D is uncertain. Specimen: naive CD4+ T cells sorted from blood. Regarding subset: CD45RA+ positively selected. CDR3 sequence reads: CASSLAATGTDTQYF. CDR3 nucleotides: TGCGCCAGCAGCTTGGCCGCGACGGGCACAGATACGCAGTATTTT.